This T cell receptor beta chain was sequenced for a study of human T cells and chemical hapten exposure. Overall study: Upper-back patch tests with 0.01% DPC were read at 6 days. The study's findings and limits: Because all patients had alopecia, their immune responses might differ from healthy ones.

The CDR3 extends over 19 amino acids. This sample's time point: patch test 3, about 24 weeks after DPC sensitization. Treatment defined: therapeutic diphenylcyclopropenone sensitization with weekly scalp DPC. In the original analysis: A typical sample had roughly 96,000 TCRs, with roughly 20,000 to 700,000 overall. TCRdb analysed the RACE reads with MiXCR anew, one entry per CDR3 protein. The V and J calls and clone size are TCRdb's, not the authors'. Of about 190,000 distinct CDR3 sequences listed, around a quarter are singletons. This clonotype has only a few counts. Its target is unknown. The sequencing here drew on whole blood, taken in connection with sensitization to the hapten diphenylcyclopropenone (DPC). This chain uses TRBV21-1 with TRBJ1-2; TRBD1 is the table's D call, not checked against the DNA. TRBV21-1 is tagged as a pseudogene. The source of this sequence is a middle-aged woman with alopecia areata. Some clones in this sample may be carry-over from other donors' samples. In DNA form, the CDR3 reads TGTGCCAGCAGCAAAGAGGGTGGGGGGAGAGATCATCTGCGCTATGGCTACACCTTC. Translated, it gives CASSKEGGGRDHLRYGYTF.